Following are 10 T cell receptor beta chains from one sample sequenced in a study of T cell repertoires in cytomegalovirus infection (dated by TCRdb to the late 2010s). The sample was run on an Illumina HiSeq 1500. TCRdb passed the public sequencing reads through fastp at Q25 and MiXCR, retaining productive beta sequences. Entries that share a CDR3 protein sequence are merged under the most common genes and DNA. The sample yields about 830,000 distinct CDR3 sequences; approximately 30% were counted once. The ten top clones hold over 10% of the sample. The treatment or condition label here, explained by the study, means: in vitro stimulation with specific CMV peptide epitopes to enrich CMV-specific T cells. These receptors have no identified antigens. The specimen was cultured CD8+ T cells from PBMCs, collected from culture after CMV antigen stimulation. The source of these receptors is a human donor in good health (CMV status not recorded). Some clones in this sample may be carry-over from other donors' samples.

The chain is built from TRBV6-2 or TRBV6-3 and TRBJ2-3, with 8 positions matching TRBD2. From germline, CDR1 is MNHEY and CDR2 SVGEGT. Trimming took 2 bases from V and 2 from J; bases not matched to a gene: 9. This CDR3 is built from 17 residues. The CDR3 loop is CASSYPMAGGPTDTQYF. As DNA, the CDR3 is TGTGCCAGCAGTTACCCGATGGCGGGGGGCCCCACAGATACGCAGTATTTT.

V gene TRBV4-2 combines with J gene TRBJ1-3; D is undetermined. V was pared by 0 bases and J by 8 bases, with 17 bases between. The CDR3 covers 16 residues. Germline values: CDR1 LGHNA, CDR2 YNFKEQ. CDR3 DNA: TGTGCCAGCAGCCAAGAAAGAGGCGGGATTGGGGACACCATATATTTT. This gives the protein CASSQERGGIGDTIYF.

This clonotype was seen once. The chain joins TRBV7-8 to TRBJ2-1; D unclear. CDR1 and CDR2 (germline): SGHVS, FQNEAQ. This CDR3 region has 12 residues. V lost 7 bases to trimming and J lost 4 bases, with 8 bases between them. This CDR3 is CASTLYYNEQFF. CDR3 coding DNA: TGTGCCAGCACCCTCTATTACAATGAGCAGTTCTTC.

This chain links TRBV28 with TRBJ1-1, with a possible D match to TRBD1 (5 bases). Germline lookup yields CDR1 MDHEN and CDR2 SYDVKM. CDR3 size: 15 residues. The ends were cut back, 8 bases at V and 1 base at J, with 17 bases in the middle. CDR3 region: CASVTVGDPNTEAFF. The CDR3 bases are TGTGCCAGCGTAACCGTAGGGGACCCGAACACTGAAGCTTTCTTT.

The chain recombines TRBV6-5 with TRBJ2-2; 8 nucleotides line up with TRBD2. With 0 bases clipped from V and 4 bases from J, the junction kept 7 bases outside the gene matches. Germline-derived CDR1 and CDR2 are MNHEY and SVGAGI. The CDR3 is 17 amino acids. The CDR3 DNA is TGTGCCAGCAGTTACTCGGAGGCGGGGGGTTCCACCGGGGAGCTGTTTTTT. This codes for CASSYSEAGGSTGELFF.

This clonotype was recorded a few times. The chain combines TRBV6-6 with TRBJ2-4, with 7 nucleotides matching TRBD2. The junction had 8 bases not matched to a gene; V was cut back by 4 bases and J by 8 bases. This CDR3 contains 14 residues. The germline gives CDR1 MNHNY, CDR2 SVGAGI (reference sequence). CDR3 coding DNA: TGTGCCAGCAGTTCCCTAGCGGAAACAGACATTCAGTACTTC. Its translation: CASSSLAETDIQYF.

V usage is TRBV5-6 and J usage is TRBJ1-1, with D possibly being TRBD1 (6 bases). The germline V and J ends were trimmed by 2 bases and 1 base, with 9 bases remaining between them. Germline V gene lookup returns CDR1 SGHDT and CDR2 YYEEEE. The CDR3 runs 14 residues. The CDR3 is CASSFGTTNTEAFF. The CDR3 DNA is TGTGCCAGCAGCTTCGGGACAACGAACACTGAAGCTTTCTTT.

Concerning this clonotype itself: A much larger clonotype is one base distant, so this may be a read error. CDR3 nucleotides: TGTGCCAGCAGTTCGTCCCTCCGTGACCGGAGCACCGGGAAGCTGTTTTTT. As protein: CASSSSLRDRSTGKLFF. V is TRBV6-2 or TRBV6-3 and J is TRBJ2-2; maybe TRBD2 (5 bases). The CDR3 consists of 17 residues. The germline gives CDR1 MNHEY, CDR2 SVGEGT.

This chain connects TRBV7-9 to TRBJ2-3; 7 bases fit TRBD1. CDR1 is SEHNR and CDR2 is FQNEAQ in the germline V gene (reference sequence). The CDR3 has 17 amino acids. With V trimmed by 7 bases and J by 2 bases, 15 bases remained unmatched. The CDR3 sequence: CASTDMPNRGTTDTQYF. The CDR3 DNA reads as TGTGCCAGCACCGATATGCCCAACAGGGGAACCACAGATACGCAGTATTTT.

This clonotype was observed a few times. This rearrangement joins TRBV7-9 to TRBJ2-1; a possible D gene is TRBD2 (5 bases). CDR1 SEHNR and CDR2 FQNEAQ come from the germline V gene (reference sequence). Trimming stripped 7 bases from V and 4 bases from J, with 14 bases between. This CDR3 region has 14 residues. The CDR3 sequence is CASTHNSGYNEQFF. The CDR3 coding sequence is TGTGCCAGCACCCATAATTCGGGGTACAATGAGCAGTTCTTC.